This TCR beta chain stems from a study of CD8 T cells in ankylosing spondylitis. General study results and limits: Characteristic, it appeared, of ankylosing spondylitis blood was a TCR beta motif of about eight highly homologous variants.

The TCR beta libraries were generated through quantitative 5'-RACE incorporating molecular barcodes. One entry per CDR3 protein, called by TCRdb with MiXCR from the 5' RACE reads. The repertoire holds 300,000 to 400,000 distinct CDR3 sequences, with around 20% as singletons. CDR3 length equals 17 residues. V lost 3 bases and J 0 bases, leaving 18 bases between the germline ends. Germline values: CDR1 SQVTM, CDR2 ANQGSEA. Remarks on this clonotype: No antigen is known for it.

Sequencing input: blood, either unsorted or a sorted T cell fraction (not recorded which). The J gene is TRBJ2-1, the V gene TRBV29-1; no firm D call. The receptor was isolated from a male donor with ankylosing spondylitis. CDR3 sequence reads: CSVESGDSSSSYNEQFF. As DNA, the CDR3 is TGCAGCGTTGAGAGTGGCGACTCTTCGAGCTCCTACAATGAGCAGTTCTTC.